Included here is one T cell receptor (beta chain) sequence, with context. The authors generated TCR beta cDNA through 5'RACE template switching with UMIs. With the 5' RACE reads reprocessed, TCRdb shows one record per CDR3 protein and no DNA. Its listing shows about 2,200 distinct CDR3 sequences. This specimen comes from a study of T cells expressing NK-cell markers. Study information: The study drew TCR beta repertoires from sorted CD3+CD56+NKG2C+, CD3+CD56+NKG2C- and CD3+CD56-NKG2C+ T cells.

This CDR3 is built from 16 residues. Germline V gene data show CDR1 as SGHVS and CDR2 as FNYEAQ. This clonotype was obtained from a woman in her late teens or twenties in good health. Specimen: blood T cells: a sorted CD56 or NKG2C T cell subset, CD4+ or CD8+ T cells, or bulk PBMC T cells (not recorded which). This rearrangement joins TRBV7-6 to TRBJ1-2. The CDR3 here is CASSSWSGGDNYGYTF. The variable domain in full, completed from reference TRBV7-6 and TRBJ1-2, reads GAGVSQSPRYKVTKRGQDVALRCDPISGHVSLYWYRQALGQGPEFLTYFNYEAQQDKSGLPNDRFSAERPEGSISTLTIQRTEQRDSAMYRCASSSWSGGDNYGYTFGSGTRLTVV.